The T cell receptor (beta chain) described here comes from a study of blood T cell repertoires in COVID-19. Study details: Both acute and convalescent COVID-19 samples were obtained from the United States, Italy and Spain. From T cells, B-cell-depleted T cells, or PBMCs came the material, which was cDNA or gDNA.

V lost 0 bases and J lost 7; bases outside the gene matches: 2. Germline V gene sequence: CDR1 KGHSH, CDR2 LQKENI. The CDR3 loop spans 15 amino acids. Repertoires were generated with immunoSEQ multiplex PCR, while TCRdb's copy carries only in-frame clones and drops some. The table includes under 140,000 clones, about 90% detected once. The V and J genes are TRBV18 and TRBJ1-6; 8 bases fit TRBD1. The sequenced material came from peripheral blood. This TCR was recovered from a human donor in a cohort sampled during active COVID-19. CDR3 sequence reads: CASSPPTGENSPLHF. The CDR3 DNA reads as TGTGCCAGCTCACCACCGACAGGGGAAAATTCACCCCTCCACTTT. Based on the CDR3 plus reference TRBV18 and TRBJ1-6, the full variable domain is NAGVMQNPRHLVRRRGQEARLRCSPMKGHSHVYWYRQLPEEGLKFMVYLQKENIIDESGMPKERFSAEFPKEGPSILRIQQVVRGDSAAYFCASSPPTGENSPLHFGNGTRLTVT.